The 20 T cell receptor beta chains below come from one sample, sequenced in a study of blood T cell repertoires in COVID-19. The assay was immunoSEQ multiplex PCR, and TCRdb's table has in-frame clones only and misses some. Here the sample spans some 38,000 clones, 75% to 85% being singletons. The source material was peripheral blood. The receptors were gathered from a woman between 70 and 85 years old with acute or convalescent COVID-19.

This sequence joins TRBV3-1 (or the pseudogene TRBV3-2) and TRBJ2-1; no clear D. Germline V gene lookup returns CDR1 LGHDT and CDR2 YNNKEL (reference sequence). The CDR3 totals 11 residues. V was clipped by 1 base and J by 8 bases, with 3 bases between them. The CDR3 bases are TGTGCCAGCAGCCAAGCTGATGAGCAGTTCTTC. This codes for CASSQADEQFF.

The chain recombines TRBV19 with TRBJ2-5, with a possible D match to TRBD2 (7 bases). The CDR3 runs to 17 residues. The germline V gene encodes CDR1 LNHDA and CDR2 SQIVND (reference sequence). Trimming removed 3 bases from V and 2 bases from J, with 19 bases in between. Here the CDR3 reads CASSMTTGRARQETQYF. As DNA, the CDR3 is TGTGCCAGTAGTATGACAACAGGGAGGGCCCGTCAAGAGACCCAGTACTTC.

The chain combines TRBV11-1 with TRBJ2-7; TRBD2 is a possible D gene (6 bases). The CDR3 spans 16 residues. In germline, CDR1 is SGHAT, CDR2 FQDESV (reference sequence). The ends were cut back, 5 bases at V and 7 bases at J, with 24 bases in the middle. CDR3 coding DNA: TGTGCCAGCAGCCCCGGCGGGAAGTCGACGCTTGTGGAGCAGTACTTC. Its protein product is CASSPGGKSTLVEQYF. The full variable domain, rest sourced from reference TRBV11-1 and TRBJ2-7, is EAEVAQSPRYKITEKSQAVAFWCDPISGHATLYWYRQILGQGPELLVQFQDESVVDDSQLPKDRFSAERLKGVDSTLKIQPAELGDSAMYLCASSPGGKSTLVEQYFGPGTRLTVT.

This clone was seen more than once but under ten times. V is TRBV5-1 and J is TRBJ2-3, with 13 bases fitting TRBD2. Trimming cost V 0 bases and J 3 bases; bases outside gene matches: 10. Germline V gives CDR1 SGHRS, CDR2 YFSETQ. CDR3 length: 19 residues. CDR3 sequence reads: CASSLGTRTSGSKTDTQYF. The CDR3 DNA reads TGCGCCAGCAGCTTGGGCACCCGGACTAGCGGGAGCAAAACAGATACGCAGTATTTT.

The chain is built from TRBV6-6 and TRBJ1-6, with a possible D match to TRBD1 (6 bases). CDR3 size: 18 residues. Germline values: CDR1 MNHNY, CDR2 SVGAGI (reference sequence). Trimming took 5 bases from V and 5 from J, leaving 22 bases between them. The CDR3 region has the DNA TGTGCCAGCAGTCTCCCGAGGCAGGGGATAAGGAATAATTCACCCCTCCACTTT. It translates to CASSLPRQGIRNNSPLHF.

The chain recombines TRBV5-1 with TRBJ1-1; tentative D call: TRBD1 (5 bases). V was trimmed by 4 bases and J by 3 bases, leaving 16 bases between them. The CDR3 runs to 15 residues. CDR1 and CDR2 (germline): SGHRS, YFSETQ. This chain's CDR3 is CASSPGEGFHTEAFF. The CDR3 bases are TGCGCCAGCAGCCCGGGGGAGGGATTTCACACTGAAGCTTTCTTT.

Here the CDR3 reads CASSKRDSGPLHF. CDR3 DNA sequence: TGTGCCAGCAGCAAACGGGACTCCGGACCCCTCCACTTT. The gene calls are TRBV7-9 and TRBJ1-6, with D maybe TRBD1 (5 bases). The CDR3 loop spans 13 amino acids. Trimming stripped 5 bases from V and 12 bases from J, with 14 bases between. The germline gives CDR1 SEHNR, CDR2 FQNEAQ (reference sequence).

The rearrangement links TRBV19 to TRBJ2-5; 10 nucleotides agree with TRBD2. The J segment lost 1 base and the V segment lost 5 bases, leaving 13 bases of the junction unmatched. CDR3 length: 18 amino acids. Germline lookup yields CDR1 LNHDA and CDR2 SQIVND (reference sequence). The CDR3: CASSYDLAGVLGQETQYF. The CDR3 nucleotides are TGTGCCAGTAGTTACGACCTAGCGGGGGTGCTTGGCCAAGAGACCCAGTACTTC.

The chain is built from TRBV5-5 and TRBJ1-1; the match to TRBD1 covers 9 bases. The V gene's germline CDR1 is SGHKS and CDR2 YYEKEE (reference sequence). There are 14 residues in the CDR3. V lost 3 bases to trimming and J lost 3 bases; unmatched junction nucleotides: 3. The CDR3 loop is CASSWGQGYTEAFF. DNA for the CDR3: TGTGCCAGCAGCTGGGGACAGGGATACACTGAAGCTTTCTTT.

This clone was seen more than once but under ten times. The chain couples TRBV19 to TRBJ1-5; TRBD1 matches 7 bases. Germline V gene lookup returns CDR1 LNHDA and CDR2 SQIVND (reference sequence). This CDR3 has 13 amino acids. V gave up 7 bases and J gave up 3 bases; unmatched junction bases: 3. In DNA form, the CDR3 reads TGTGCCAGTAAGACAGGGCACAATCAGCCCCAGCATTTT. Protein sequence: CASKTGHNQPQHF.

The rearrangement links TRBV5-1 to TRBJ1-1; possible D gene TRBD1, 6 bases. The CDR3 sequence is 14 residues long. Germline V gene lookup returns CDR1 SGHRS and CDR2 YFSETQ. Trimming stripped 2 bases from V and 5 bases from J, with 13 bases between. The DNA for the CDR3 is TGCGCCAGCAGCTTCGGGGGGGCGAAAACTGAAGCTTTCTTT. Amino acids: CASSFGGAKTEAFF.

The chain joins TRBV18 to TRBJ2-2; 8 bases agree with TRBD1. V lost 3 bases, J lost 4 bases, and 4 bases stayed unmatched. The CDR3 runs 15 residues. CDR1 and CDR2 from the germline V gene are KGHSH and LQKENI. CDR3 amino acids: CASSPWDRLTGELFF. The CDR3 nucleotides read TGTGCCAGCTCACCCTGGGACAGGCTCACCGGGGAGCTGTTTTTT.

In this sample, this clone turned up a few times. This CDR3 is CASSQDNSGGPNTGELFF. CDR3 DNA: TGTGCCAGCAGCCAAGATAATAGCGGGGGCCCTAACACCGGGGAGCTGTTTTTT. The V and J genes are TRBV3-1 (or the pseudogene TRBV3-2) and TRBJ2-2, with 9 bases that match TRBD2. The CDR3 runs 18 residues. Per germline, CDR1 LGHDT and CDR2 YNNKEL (reference sequence). V shed 0 bases, J shed 2 bases, and the junction held 7 bases outside the gene matches.

In this sample, this clone turned up a few times. The chain recombines TRBV2 with TRBJ1-1, with D tentatively TRBD1 (5 bases). V lost 4 bases to trimming and J lost 8 bases, with 20 bases between them. This CDR3 is built from 15 residues. Germline CDR1 and CDR2: SNHLY and FYNNEI. This CDR3 reads CASSANQAGVTEAFF. In DNA, the CDR3 is TGTGCCAGCAGTGCCAACCAAGCGGGGGTCACCGAAGCTTTCTTT.

This clone was recorded a few times. V is TRBV2 and J is TRBJ1-2, with unresolved D. Deletions cut 0 bases from V and 2 bases from J, with 13 bases between. CDR3 length: 16 residues. Looked up from germline, CDR1 is SNHLY and CDR2 is FYNNEI. DNA for the CDR3: TGTGCCAGCAGTGAAGCGCTTTGGGCCCTGAACTATGGCTACACCTTC. Protein sequence: CASSEALWALNYGYTF.

CDR3 DNA sequence: TGTGCCAGCAGTCCCCTTCAGACAGATACGCAGTATTTT. Translating gives CASSPLQTDTQYF. V gene TRBV6-6 combines with J gene TRBJ2-3; D gene ambiguous. The CDR3 loop spans 13 amino acids. Germline CDR1 is MNHNY and CDR2 is SVGAGI (reference sequence). V was cut by 5 bases and J by 3 bases, with 9 bases left in between.

This clone was found once. This chain joins TRBV18 and TRBJ1-1, with 7 nucleotides matching TRBD1. The germline CDR1 and CDR2 sequences are KGHSH and LQKENI. This CDR3 is 15 amino acids long. The V segment lost 3 bases and the J segment 1 base; nucleotides outside the gene matches: 5. The CDR3 DNA follows: TGTGCCAGCTCACCCCTTCCAGGGGGGAACACTGAAGCTTTCTTT. Residues: CASSPLPGGNTEAFF.

This clone was counted once. The chain joins TRBV21-1 to TRBJ2-1; the D call in the table, TRBD2, was not verified against the DNA. TRBV21-1 is tagged as a pseudogene. The CDR3 is made up of 19 amino acids. The CDR3 loop reads CASSKVTSGGSHPYNEQFF. The CDR3 bases are TGTGCCAGCAGCAAAGTTACTAGCGGGGGGTCCCATCCCTACAATGAGCAGTTCTTC.

CDR3 amino acids: CASSSGAPYQETQYF. The CDR3 DNA is TGTGCCAGTAGTTCAGGGGCCCCGTACCAAGAGACCCAGTACTTC. The chain uses TRBV19 and TRBJ2-5; TRBD1 is a possible D gene (6 bases). The germline V gene has CDR1 LNHDA and CDR2 SQIVND (reference sequence). CDR3 length equals 15 residues. The V gene lost 5 bases and the J gene lost 0 bases, with 13 bases spanning the gap. Filled out from reference TRBV19 and TRBJ2-5, the complete variable domain reads DGGITQSPKYLFRKEGQNVTLSCEQNLNHDAMYWYRQDPGQGLRLIYYSQIVNDFQKGDIAEGYSVSREKKESFPLTVTSAQKNPTAFYLCASSSGAPYQETQYFGPGTRLLVL.

The genes are TRBV28 and TRBJ2-7, with TRBD1 identical over 8 bases. V was pared by 3 bases and J by 7 bases, with 17 bases of the junction left unmatched. The CDR3 covers 17 residues. Germline CDR1 and CDR2: MDHEN and SYDVKM. The CDR3 sequence is CASSFGDFRGPKGEQYF. The CDR3 DNA reads TGTGCCAGCAGTTTTGGTGATTTCAGGGGGCCGAAGGGGGAGCAGTACTTC.